This T cell receptor beta chain appears in the sequencing data of a study of cytomegalovirus exposure and HLA in healthy donors. The J segment lost 1 base and the V segment lost 3 bases, leaving 2 bases of the junction unmatched. This CDR3 is built from 16 residues. Germline V gene data show CDR1 as LGHNA and CDR2 as YNFKEQ. Some clones are missing from TCRdb's copy, which holds only in-frame ones; the method was immunoSEQ multiplex PCR. The sample has roughly 150,000 clones, roughly 79% seen once. Input material: PBMCs. The chain joins TRBV4-2 to TRBJ1-6, with 8 bases identical to TRBD1. The clonotype comes from a man aged 25-45 years in good health and CMV-seropositive. In DNA form, the CDR3 reads TGTGCCAGCAGCCAGGACAGGGTTTCCTATAATTCACCCCTCCACTTT. As protein: CASSQDRVSYNSPLHF.